This T cell receptor beta chain was identified during a study of T cell repertoires in cytomegalovirus infection. TCRdb reprocessed the reads with MiXCR, giving one entry per CDR3 protein. The repertoire holds about 300,000 distinct CDR3 sequences, with roughly 25% as singletons. This clonotype was seen a few times. V trimming: 3 bases; J trimming: 5 bases; junction bases outside the gene matches: 8. The CDR3 loop spans 16 amino acids. CDR1 is MNHEY, CDR2 SMNVEV, per germline (reference sequence). This receptor was identified in a human donor in good health (CMV status not recorded). Some clones in this sample may be carry-over from other donors' samples. The chain combines TRBV27 with TRBJ2-3; 10 bases align to TRBD1. Sequenced input: PBMCs. CDR3 in amino acids: CASSFDRDRGEDTQYF. CDR3 DNA: TGTGCCAGCAGTTTCGACCGGGACAGGGGCGAAGATACGCAGTATTTT.